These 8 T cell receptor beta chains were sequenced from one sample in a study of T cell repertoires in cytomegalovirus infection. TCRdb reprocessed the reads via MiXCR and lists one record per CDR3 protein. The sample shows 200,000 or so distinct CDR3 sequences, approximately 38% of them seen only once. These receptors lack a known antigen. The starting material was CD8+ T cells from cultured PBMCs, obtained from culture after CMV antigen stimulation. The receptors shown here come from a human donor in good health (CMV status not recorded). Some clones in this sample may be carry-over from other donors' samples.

DNA for the CDR3: TGCAGCGTTGAGGGGCAGAACACCGGGGAGCTGTTTTTT. It yields the protein CSVEGQNTGELFF. V is TRBV29-1 and J is TRBJ2-2, with a tentative D call TRBD1 (5 bases). This CDR3 region has 13 residues. Germline V CDR1 and CDR2: SQVTM, ANQGSEA. Trimming stripped 3 bases from V and 1 base from J, with 6 bases between.

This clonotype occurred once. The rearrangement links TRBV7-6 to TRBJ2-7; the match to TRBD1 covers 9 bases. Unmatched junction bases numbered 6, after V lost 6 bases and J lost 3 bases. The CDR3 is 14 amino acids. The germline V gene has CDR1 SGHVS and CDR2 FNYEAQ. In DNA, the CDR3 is TGTGCCAGCAGATCTCCGGGACAGGGCTACGAGCAGTACTTC. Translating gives CASRSPGQGYEQYF.

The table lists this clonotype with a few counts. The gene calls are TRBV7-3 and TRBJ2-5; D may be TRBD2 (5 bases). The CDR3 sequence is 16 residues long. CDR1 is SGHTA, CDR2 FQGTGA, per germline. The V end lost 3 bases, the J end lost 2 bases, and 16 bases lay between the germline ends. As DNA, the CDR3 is TGTGCCAGCAGCTTGGCGAAGGAGGTCCTACAAGAGACCCAGTACTTC. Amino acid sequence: CASSLAKEVLQETQYF.

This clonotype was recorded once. CDR3 nucleotides: TGTGCCAGCAGCCCACGGAGGGGATTGGGTGAAGCTTTCTTT. Encoded protein: CASSPRRGLGEAFF. The chain combines TRBV5-5 with TRBJ1-1; D is perhaps TRBD1 (5 bases). This CDR3 region has 14 residues. Germline V lookup: CDR1 SGHKS, CDR2 YYEKEE (reference sequence). V dropped 4 bases and J dropped 7 bases, with 17 bases sitting between them. Using reference TRBV5-5 and TRBJ1-1 for the parts outside the CDR3, the full variable domain is DAGVTQSPTHLIKTRGQQVTLRCSPISGHKSVSWYQQVLGQGPQFIFQYYEKEERGRGNFPDRFSARQFPNYSSELNVNALLLGDSALYLCASSPRRGLGEAFFGQGTRLTVV.

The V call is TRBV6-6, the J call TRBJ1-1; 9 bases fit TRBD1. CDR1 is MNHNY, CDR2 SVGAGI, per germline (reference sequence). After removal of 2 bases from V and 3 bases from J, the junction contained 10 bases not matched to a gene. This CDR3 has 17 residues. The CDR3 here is CASSYPFGDREDTEAFF. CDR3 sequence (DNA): TGTGCCAGCAGTTACCCCTTCGGGGACAGGGAAGACACTGAAGCTTTCTTT.

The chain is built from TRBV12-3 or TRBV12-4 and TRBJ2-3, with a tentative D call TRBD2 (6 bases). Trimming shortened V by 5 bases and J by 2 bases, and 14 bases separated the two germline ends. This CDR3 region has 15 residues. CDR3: CASSPIGTYTDTQYF. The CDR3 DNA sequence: TGTGCCAGCAGTCCAATCGGGACTTACACAGATACGCAGTATTTT.

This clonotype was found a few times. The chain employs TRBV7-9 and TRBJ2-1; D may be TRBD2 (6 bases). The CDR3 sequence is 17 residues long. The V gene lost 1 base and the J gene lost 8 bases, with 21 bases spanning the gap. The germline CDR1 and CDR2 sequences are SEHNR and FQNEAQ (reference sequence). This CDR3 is CASSLVSETRGIYEQFF. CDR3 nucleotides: TGTGCCAGCAGCTTAGTTAGCGAGACTAGAGGAATTTATGAGCAGTTCTTC.

The CDR3 region has the DNA TGCGCCAGCAGCTTGGGACAGACCAGAATTCTGAACACTGAAGCTTTCTTT. It codes for CASSLGQTRILNTEAFF. The J gene is TRBJ1-1, the V gene TRBV5-1; TRBD1 is a possible D gene (5 bases). With 0 bases removed from V and 0 bases from J, the gap between germline ends came to 15 bases. The germline V gene encodes CDR1 SGHRS and CDR2 YFSETQ. The CDR3 runs 17 residues. The whole variable domain, remainder taken from reference TRBV5-1 and TRBJ1-1, is KAGVTQTPRYLIKTRGQQVTLSCSPISGHRSVSWYQQTPGQGLQFLFEYFSETQRNKGNFPGRFSGRQFSNSRSEMNVSTLELGDSALYLCASSLGQTRILNTEAFFGQGTRLTVV.